This T cell receptor beta chain was documented in a study of T cell responses to AZD1222 COVID-19 vaccine. Across the study: Pooled together were second doses at about 4 or about 12 weeks.

Sequenced by immunoSEQ multiplex PCR; TCRdb stores in-frame clones only, minus some. The sample contains about 150,000 clones, about 88% of which appear only once. Study results and limitations: Females outnumbered males among donors, who were mostly white British; clonal diversity was possibly underestimated.

With regard to this clone: Antigen: not known.

Germline V gene sequence: CDR1 LGHDT, CDR2 YNNKEL (reference sequence). The CDR3 spans 14 residues. V lost 4 bases to trimming and J lost 0 bases, with 10 bases between them. The sample here was peripheral blood, taken on day 0 of AZD1222 vaccination. The chain employs TRBV3-1 (or the pseudogene TRBV3-2) and TRBJ2-7, with D unresolved. The origin of this receptor is an adult in good health. The CDR3 spells CASSRREISYEQYF. CDR3 in DNA: TGTGCCAGCAGCCGCCGTGAGATCTCCTACGAGCAGTACTTC.